This T cell receptor (beta chain) was found in a study of OX40 agonist ivuxolimab in advanced cancers. The germline CDR1 and CDR2 sequences are MDHEN and SYDVKM. Germline trimming cut 6 bases from V and 3 bases from J; bases unmatched to any gene: 4. CDR3 length: 13 amino acids. Method: immunoSEQ multiplex PCR; TCRdb's copy keeps in-frame clones and lacks some. The table lists about 60,000 clones, about 90% of them singletons. The sequence came from an adult with an advanced solid tumor such as melanoma, head and neck, liver or kidney cancer. V is TRBV28 and J is TRBJ1-2; 7 bases map to TRBD1. This specimen was CD4+ or CD8+ T cells sorted from blood, taken in a trial of the OX40 agonist ivuxolimab. CDR3 nucleotide sequence: TGTGCCAGCAGGGTCGGGACAGACTATGGCTACACCTTC. Translation: CASRVGTDYGYTF.